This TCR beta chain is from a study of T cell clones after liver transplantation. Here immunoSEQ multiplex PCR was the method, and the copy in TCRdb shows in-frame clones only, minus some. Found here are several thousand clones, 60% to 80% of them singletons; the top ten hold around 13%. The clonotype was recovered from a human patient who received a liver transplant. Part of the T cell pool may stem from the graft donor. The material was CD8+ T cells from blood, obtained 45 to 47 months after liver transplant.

The CDR3: CTSSLLRGEGPSYEQYF. In DNA, the CDR3 is TGCACCAGCAGCCTACTAAGGGGGGAAGGCCCTTCCTACGAGCAGTACTTC. The V gene is TRBV1, the J gene TRBJ2-7. TRBV1 is reported as a pseudogene. This CDR3 spans 17 amino acids.